A selection of T cell receptor beta chains follows, all from one sample in a study of T cell responses to AZD1222 COVID-19 vaccine. The assay was immunoSEQ multiplex PCR, and TCRdb's table has in-frame clones only and misses some. Among more than 95,000 clones listed, approximately 90% were seen once. The sample consisted of peripheral blood, taken on day 0 of AZD1222 vaccination. These receptors all stem from an adult in good health. CDR3s leave out the opening cysteine and the closing phenylalanine or tryptophan. Fields, in order: V gene, J gene, CDR3 protein.

>TRBV27|TRBJ1-2
ASRYSGTVGKNGYT
>TRBV7-9|TRBJ2-5
ASMGQGQETQY
>TRBV10-3|TRBJ1-2
AISSSDRDYGYT
>TRBV28|TRBJ2-1
ASSLYNEQF
>TRBV24-1|TRBJ2-4
ATSGGAGAKNIQY
>TRBV27|TRBJ2-1
ASTYTLGNEQF
>TRBV19|TRBJ2-1
ASSILLAGYNEQF
>TRBV10-1|TRBJ2-2
ASSESKASGRAATGELF
>TRBV6-2/TRBV6-3|TRBJ1-1
ASSFRGGTEAF
>TRBV28|TRBJ1-3
ASSAGHSFRNTIY
>TRBV19|TRBJ1-5
ASSTGDSGLSNQPQH
>TRBV7-2|TRBJ2-1
ASGPWQGGPGNEQF
>TRBV2|TRBJ2-7
ASAQEVSYEQY
>TRBV25-1|TRBJ2-7
ATRFAYEQY
>TRBV4-1|TRBJ2-7
ASSQAETYEQY
>TRBV10-3|TRBJ2-7
AISADLLYEQY
>TRBV15|TRBJ2-5
ATSRLGQQETQY
>TRBV7-9|TRBJ1-2
ASSLGTPPNYGYT
>TRBV5-1|TRBJ2-5
ASSPGTGGGETQY
>TRBV13|TRBJ2-1
ASSYYSQGNEQF
>TRBV30|TRBJ2-2
AWVQGNTGELF
>TRBV5-1|TRBJ2-5
ASSLGTVQETQY
>TRBV6-5|TRBJ1-6
ASIQGGPDNSPLH
>TRBV7-9|TRBJ2-7
ASSFNRGAYEQY
>TRBV5-1|TRBJ2-5
ASSSQETQY
>TRBV19|TRBJ1-2
ASSIGGDYGYT
>TRBV7-2|TRBJ2-1
ASSLVGGFYNEQF
>TRBV2|TRBJ2-7
ASRGAGGEYEQY
>TRBV30|TRBJ2-2
AVGAGIGELF
>TRBV14|TRBJ1-1
ASSQVAGRNTEAF
>TRBV19|TRBJ1-2
ASSIGGGYT
>TRBV27|TRBJ2-7
ASSLSASGSYEQY
>TRBV6-5|TRBJ2-7
ASRTIYEQY
>TRBV4-1|TRBJ1-5
ASSQDGGPQPQH
>TRBV6-6|TRBJ2-2
ASRGGTTNTGELF
>TRBV6-5|TRBJ2-3
ASTLLAPATDTQY